This is a list of T cell receptor beta chains from one sample in a study of blood T cell repertoires in COVID-19. Repertoires were generated with immunoSEQ multiplex PCR, while TCRdb's copy carries only in-frame clones and drops some. The sample carries roughly 500,000 clones, about 88% recorded once. The specimen was peripheral blood. The receptors shown here come from a young man with COVID-19, enrolled during active disease. The CDR3 runs from the conserved cysteine through the conserved F or W. D genes are given only for firm matches. Clone size is given for some rows only: seen once, a few or many times, or a class if the clone is expanded.

abundance | j_gene | v_gene | d_gene | CDR3aa | CDR3nt
NA | TRBJ2-2 | TRBV19 | NA | CASSPILVPVTGELFF | TGTGCCAGTAGTCCGATACTAGTCCCGGTGACCGGGGAGCTGTTTTTT
once | TRBJ2-5 | TRBV6-1 | TRBD1 | CASSVLRGTADQTQYF | TGTGCCAGCAGTGTGCTCCGAGGGACAGCGGACCAAACCCAGTACTTC
NA | TRBJ2-7 | TRBV27 | NA | CASSFHRAGEQYF | TGTGCCAGCAGTTTTCACAGGGCGGGCGAGCAGTACTTC
NA | TRBJ2-3 | TRBV19 | TRBD2 | CASSQRELTDTQYF | TGTGCCAGTAGTCAGCGGGAGTTAACAGATACGCAGTATTTT
NA | TRBJ2-1 | TRBV19 | NA | CASSTRRQASNEQFF | TGTGCCAGTAGTACCCGGCGACAGGCGAGCAATGAGCAGTTCTTC
NA | TRBJ1-1 | TRBV6-5 | NA | CASTLTEGRNTEAFF | TGTGCCAGCACTTTAACGGAGGGAAGGAACACTGAAGCTTTCTTT
NA | TRBJ2-7 | TRBV2 | NA | CASRDRRAPYEQYF | TGTGCCAGCAGGGACCGGCGGGCGCCCTACGAGCAGTACTTC
NA | TRBJ1-3 | TRBV5-4 | NA | CASSSLGADGNTIYF | TGTGCCAGCAGCTCACTGGGGGCAGATGGAAACACCATATATTTT
NA | TRBJ1-2 | TRBV7-9 | NA | CASSPRETGANYGYTF | TGTGCCAGCAGCCCAAGGGAGACAGGTGCGAACTATGGCTACACCTTC
NA | TRBJ2-1 | TRBV11-3 | TRBD1 | CASSKAGTGYYNEQFF | TGTGCCAGCAGCAAAGCCGGGACAGGGTACTACAATGAGCAGTTCTTC
NA | TRBJ2-3 | TRBV6-1 | NA | CASSEALRAPSTDTQYF | TGTGCCAGCAGTGAAGCGTTGAGGGCGCCCAGCACAGATACGCAGTATTTT
NA | TRBJ2-6 | TRBV4-2 | NA | CASSQAVDGANVLTF | TGTGCCAGCAGCCAGGCGGTGGATGGGGCCAACGTCCTGACTTTC
NA | TRBJ2-5 | TRBV9 | TRBD2 | CASSAQGLANRLETQYF | TGTGCCAGCAGCGCCCAGGGACTAGCGAACAGGCTAGAGACCCAGTACTTC
NA | TRBJ2-7 | TRBV7-9 | NA | CASRPPHGRYEQYF | TGTGCCAGCAGACCACCCCATGGCCGATACGAGCAGTACTTC
NA | TRBJ2-7 | TRBV7-2 | NA | CASSLQGQRYEQYF | TGTGCCAGCAGCTTACAGGGACAAAGATACGAGCAGTACTTC